This T cell receptor (beta chain) was captured by sequencing in a study of blood T cell repertoires in COVID-19. Whole-study context: Some COVID-19 samples were acute and others convalescent; all came from the United States, Italy and Spain. The analysed material was cDNA or gDNA that came from T cells, B-cell-depleted T cells, or PBMCs.

In the authors' methods: By means of reference gene primer amplification, nucleated cell counts were estimated. The repertoire was sequenced with immunoSEQ multiplex PCR; TCRdb's copy has only in-frame clones and lacks some. V and J calls and clone size are those listed in that table; D and trimming were worked out from the DNA. Of around 300,000 clones listed, roughly 89% are singletons. There are 18 residues in the CDR3. CDR1 and CDR2 (germline): MRHNA, SNTAGT. With 5 bases clipped from V and 5 bases from J, the junction kept 18 bases outside the gene matches. Enrolled during active infection, Seattle patients were then followed longitudinally.

This TCR was sampled from a woman in her thirties or forties with COVID-19, enrolled during active disease. Sample: peripheral blood. The V and J genes are TRBV6-4 and TRBJ1-5; 7 nucleotides match TRBD1. CDR3 in amino acids: CASSTRSGQATNYQPQHF. The CDR3 DNA is TGTGCCAGCAGTACCCGATCAGGACAGGCCACGAATTATCAGCCCCAGCATTTT.